This T cell receptor (beta chain) was observed in a study of cytomegalovirus exposure and HLA in healthy donors. This clone came up a few times. Primers included in the PCR were 60 Vbeta and 13 Jbeta primers. The table came from immunoSEQ multiplex PCR; TCRdb's copy has only in-frame clones and leaves some out. The table records over 100,000 clones, roughly 80% of them present only once. The sequenced sample consisted of PBMCs. The sequence derives from a woman between 35 and 50 years old in good health and CMV-seronegative.

The DNA of the CDR3 is TGCGCCAGCAGCCAAGAAGGTGGGGCAGGGTCCAATGAAGCTTTCTTT. It codes for CASSQEGGAGSNEAFF. The rearrangement uses TRBV4-3 and TRBJ1-1, with a weak D call TRBD1 (5 bases). V was cut by 0 bases and J by 7 bases, with 18 bases left in between. This CDR3 is built from 16 residues. CDR1 is LGHNA, CDR2 YSLEER, per germline.